The 14 T cell receptor beta chains presented below share a single source sample, sequenced in a study of blood T cell repertoires in COVID-19. The data were produced by immunoSEQ multiplex PCR, yet TCRdb's version contains in-frame clones alone and is incomplete. The data contain just over 650,000 clones, more than 80% of them singletons. Sequencing was done on a sample of peripheral blood. These receptors all come from a young woman with acute or convalescent COVID-19.

The chain links TRBV19 to TRBJ2-3, with 9 bases identical to TRBD2. CDR1 is LNHDA and CDR2 is SQIVND in the germline V gene (reference sequence). The CDR3 length is 19 residues. Trimming cost V 1 base and J 5 bases; bases outside gene matches: 16. CDR3 sequence reads: CASSIGIKLAGGNRDTQYF. CDR3 coding DNA: TGTGCCAGTAGTATAGGGATCAAGCTGGCGGGGGGGAACAGAGATACGCAGTATTTT.

This clone was seen only once. The V and J genes are TRBV3-1 (or the pseudogene TRBV3-2) and TRBJ2-7; D possibly corresponds to TRBD1 (6 bases). This CDR3 contains 14 residues. Looked up from germline, CDR1 is LGHDT and CDR2 is YNNKEL (reference sequence). Between the trimmed V and J ends, which lost 5 bases and 2 bases, there was a span of 13 bases. The CDR3 coding sequence is TGTGCCAGCAGCGCGACAGGCTCTACCTACGAGCAGTACTTC. This gives the protein CASSATGSTYEQYF.

DNA for the CDR3: TGTGCCAGCGACCAGGGGACAGGGAAGGTCCGCGATGGCTACACCTTC. This sequence encodes CASDQGTGKVRDGYTF. This chain links TRBV7-9 with TRBJ1-2; 9 positions match TRBD1. Germline V gives CDR1 SEHNR, CDR2 FQNEAQ (reference sequence). The V and J ends lost 8 bases and 6 bases, in that order; junction bases with no gene match: 16. The CDR3 spans 16 residues.

This chain links TRBV7-9 with TRBJ1-2, with TRBD1 as a possible D gene (6 bases). This CDR3 is built from 16 residues. Trimming shortened V by 6 bases and J by 1 base, and 18 bases separated the two germline ends. The germline V gene encodes CDR1 SEHNR and CDR2 FQNEAQ (reference sequence). CDR3 protein: CASRQGSPIFNYGYTF. DNA of the CDR3: TGTGCCAGCAGGCAGGGGAGCCCAATCTTTAACTATGGCTACACCTTC.

The V gene is TRBV30, the J gene TRBJ1-1, with 7 positions matching TRBD1. This CDR3 comprises 17 residues. V was clipped by 6 bases and J by 0 bases; unmatched bases: 16. In germline, CDR1 is GTSNPN, CDR2 SVGIG (reference sequence). CDR3 nucleotides: TGTGCCTGTTCGAGGGTTCAGGGGGTTTTCATGAACACTGAAGCTTTCTTT. As protein: CACSRVQGVFMNTEAFF. Filled out from reference TRBV30 and TRBJ1-1, the complete variable domain reads SQTIHQWPATLVQPVGSPLSLECTVEGTSNPNLYWYRQAAGRGLQLLFYSVGIGQISSEVPQNLSASRPQDRQFILSSKKLLLSDSGFYLCACSRVQGVFMNTEAFFGQGTRLTVV.

This sequence joins TRBV27 and TRBJ1-1, with 7 bases that match TRBD1. The germline V gene has CDR1 MNHEY and CDR2 SMNVEV (reference sequence). CDR3 length: 17 residues. V lost 4 bases and J lost 2; bases outside the gene matches: 13. The CDR3 sequence is CASSSIDRAGFNTEAFF. The CDR3 bases are TGTGCCAGCAGTTCCATCGACAGGGCCGGGTTTAACACTGAAGCTTTCTTT.

As DNA, the CDR3 is TGTGCCAGCAGCTCCCGAGAGACCCAGTACTTC. This encodes CASSSRETQYF. The J gene is TRBJ2-5, the V gene TRBV7-9; no clear D gene. The germline V gene has CDR1 SEHNR and CDR2 FQNEAQ (reference sequence). CDR3 length equals 11 residues. Trimming shortened V by 4 bases and J by 4 bases, and 4 bases separated the two germline ends.

This chain links TRBV4-1 with TRBJ1-2; D not certain. V lost 4 bases and J 0 bases, leaving 15 bases between the germline ends. From germline, CDR1 is MGHRA and CDR2 YSYEKL. This CDR3 spans 16 amino acids. CDR3 in amino acids: CASSPAGYRANYGYTF. The CDR3, as DNA: TGCGCCAGCAGCCCAGCGGGGTACAGAGCTAACTATGGCTACACCTTC.

The chain joins TRBV2 to TRBJ1-2; 9 bases match TRBD1. Trimming took 4 bases from V and 4 from J; bases not matched to a gene: 10. The CDR3 has 16 amino acids. Germline V CDR1 and CDR2: SNHLY, FYNNEI. CDR3 nucleotide sequence: TGTGCCAGCAGTGTATCGCCCGCGACAGGGGGCTATGGCTACACCTTC. This sequence encodes CASSVSPATGGYGYTF.

The J gene is TRBJ1-6, the V gene TRBV7-3, with a possible D match to TRBD1 (6 bases). The V end was cut by 3 bases, the J end by 8 bases, with 11 bases between. In germline, CDR1 is SGHTA, CDR2 FQGTGA. CDR3 length equals 14 residues. CDR3 bases: TGTGCCAGCAGCTTGGGCCACAGGGATTCACCCCTCCACTTT. It encodes CASSLGHRDSPLHF.

The gene calls are TRBV27 and TRBJ1-2; D might be TRBD1 (5 bases). From germline, CDR1 is MNHEY and CDR2 SMNVEV (reference sequence). This CDR3 contains 13 residues. The V end was cut by 5 bases, the J end by 4 bases, with 11 bases between. The CDR3 loop reads CASSGRQGYGYTF. The CDR3 nucleotides read TGTGCCAGCAGTGGGCGGCAGGGCTATGGCTACACCTTC.

The sample holds a few counts of this clone. V is TRBV30 and J is TRBJ1-5; TRBD1 is a possible D gene (5 bases). The CDR3 runs to 14 residues. Germline V gene data show CDR1 as GTSNPN and CDR2 as SVGIG (reference sequence). Trimming removed 3 bases at V and 3 bases at J, with 12 bases between. The CDR3 reads CAWSTGSINQPQHF. The CDR3 region has the DNA TGTGCCTGGAGCACAGGTAGTATCAATCAGCCCCAGCATTTT.

The chain couples TRBV6-5 to TRBJ1-1; D might be TRBD1 (5 bases). Germline CDR1 and CDR2: MNHEY and SVGAGI. There are 12 residues in the CDR3. V gave up 4 bases and J gave up 10 bases, with 13 bases separating them. CDR3 amino acids: CASSSGPGGAFF. The CDR3 DNA reads TGTGCCAGCAGTTCCGGACCGGGGGGAGCTTTCTTT.

This chain joins TRBV19 and TRBJ1-6; D remains unclear. This CDR3 has 15 amino acids. V lost 3 bases and J lost 10, with 16 bases in between. Germline CDR1 is LNHDA and CDR2 is SQIVND (reference sequence). The CDR3 DNA follows: TGTGCCAGTAGTATTCCCGCCGCCGGGAGCTCACCCCTCCACTTT. Protein product: CASSIPAAGSSPLHF.